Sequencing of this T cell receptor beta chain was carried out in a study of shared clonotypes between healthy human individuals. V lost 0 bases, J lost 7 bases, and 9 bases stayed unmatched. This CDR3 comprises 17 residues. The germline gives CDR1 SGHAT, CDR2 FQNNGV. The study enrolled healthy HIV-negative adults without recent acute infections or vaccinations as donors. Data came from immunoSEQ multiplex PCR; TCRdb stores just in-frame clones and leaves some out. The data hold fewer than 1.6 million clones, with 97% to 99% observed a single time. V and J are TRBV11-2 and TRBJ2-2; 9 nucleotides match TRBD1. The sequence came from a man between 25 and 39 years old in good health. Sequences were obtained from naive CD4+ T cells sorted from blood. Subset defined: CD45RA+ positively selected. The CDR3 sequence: CASSLDQAQGAFGELFF. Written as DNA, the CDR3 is TGTGCCAGCAGCTTAGATCAAGCACAGGGGGCCTTCGGGGAGCTGTTTTTT.